The clone carrying this T cell receptor (beta chain) was detected ten times or more. The CDR3 contains 12 residues. The V gene's germline CDR1 is SGDLS and CDR2 YYNGEE. Trimming took off 3 bases at V and 8 bases at J, with 11 bases between the two ends. TCRdb recomputed calls from the 5' RACE reads with MiXCR, one row per CDR3 protein. The sample yields about 9,700 distinct CDR3 sequences, roughly 6% seen once. The data belong to a study of CD8 T cells in ankylosing spondylitis. The sequence was obtained from a female donor with ankylosing spondylitis or in good health (not recorded which). The chain employs TRBV9 and TRBJ1-2; D not resolved. The sequenced sample was blood, either unsorted or a sorted T cell fraction (not recorded which). CDR3 nucleotides: TGTGCCAGCAGCGGATACAGAGCCGGCTACACCTTC. This codes for CASSGYRAGYTF.